Here is one TCR beta chain with its context. The antigen remains unidentified. These data come from a study of T cells and Merkel cell carcinoma outcomes. Study-wide points: In Merkel cell carcinoma, repertoire and T-cell density reportedly predicted outcomes.

Using immunoSEQ multiplex PCR, the repertoire was profiled, and TCRdb retains in-frame clones only, with some absent. The sample lists thousands of clones, roughly 88% occurring once. The ends lost 0 bases at V and 3 bases at J; junction bases unmatched: 3. Looked up from germline, CDR1 is SGHRS and CDR2 is YFSETQ. The CDR3 is 14 amino acids. The chain is built from TRBV5-1 and TRBJ2-7; TRBD1 matches 7 bases. The material sequenced was tumor tissue from Merkel cell carcinoma. This sequence was found in a human donor with Merkel cell carcinoma. The CDR3 loop is CASSLGQGRYEQYF. CDR3 nucleotide sequence: TGCGCCAGCAGCTTGGGACAGGGCCGCTACGAGCAGTACTTC.